This TCR beta chain was found in a study of cytomegalovirus exposure and HLA in healthy donors. Points from the study as a whole: Common viral pathogens seemed, in a later analysis, to connect with several of the most significant clusters. Later analysis identified a missense DCLRE1C variant that was linked to TCR beta V- and J-gene trimming. Analysis performed later showed TCR beta chains linked to HLA being more clonally expanded than equally common others.

Concerning this clone itself: The antigen is undetermined.

The PCR was carried out with 60 Vbeta primers and 13 Jbeta primers. TCRdb's table, derived via immunoSEQ multiplex PCR, lists solely in-frame clones and lacks some. The sample lists 90,000 to 130,000 clones; around 85% were seen once. The length of the CDR3 is 19 residues. The germline V and J ends were trimmed by 4 bases and 1 base, with 26 bases remaining between them. Looked up from germline, CDR1 is SGHRS and CDR2 is YFSETQ. The chain is built from TRBV5-1 and TRBJ1-1, with D possibly matching TRBD1 (5 bases). This sequence originates from a man between 35 and 55 years old in good health and CMV-seronegative. Sequenced input: PBMCs. This CDR3 is CASSTLGAGFRGANTEAFF. CDR3 sequence (DNA): TGCGCCAGCAGCACGCTTGGGGCGGGGTTCAGAGGGGCGAACACTGAAGCTTTCTTT. The full variable domain, completed using reference TRBV5-1 and TRBJ1-1, is KAGVTQTPRYLIKTRGQQVTLSCSPISGHRSVSWYQQTPGQGLQFLFEYFSETQRNKGNFPGRFSGRQFSNSRSEMNVSTLELGDSALYLCASSTLGAGFRGANTEAFFGQGTRLTVV.